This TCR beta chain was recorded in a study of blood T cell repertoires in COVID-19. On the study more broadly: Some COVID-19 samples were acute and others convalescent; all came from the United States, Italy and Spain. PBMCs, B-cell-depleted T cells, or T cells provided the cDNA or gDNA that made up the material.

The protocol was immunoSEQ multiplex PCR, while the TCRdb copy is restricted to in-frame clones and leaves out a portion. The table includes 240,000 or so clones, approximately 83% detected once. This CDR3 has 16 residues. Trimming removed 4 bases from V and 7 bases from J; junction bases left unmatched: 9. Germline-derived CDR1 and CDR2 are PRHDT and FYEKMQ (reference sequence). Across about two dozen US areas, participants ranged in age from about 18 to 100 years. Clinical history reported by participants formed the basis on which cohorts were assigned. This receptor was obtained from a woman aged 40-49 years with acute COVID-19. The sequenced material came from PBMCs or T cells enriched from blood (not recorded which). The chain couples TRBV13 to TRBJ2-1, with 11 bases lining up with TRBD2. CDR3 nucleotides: TGTGCCAGCAGCTCTCCTAGCGGGAGGAGGTTGAATGAGCAGTTCTTC. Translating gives CASSSPSGRRLNEQFF. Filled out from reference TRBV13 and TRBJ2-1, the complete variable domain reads AAGVIQSPRHLIKEKRETATLKCYPIPRHDTVYWYQQGPGQDPQFLISFYEKMQSDKGSIPDRFSAQQFSDYHSELNMSSLELGDSALYFCASSSPSGRRLNEQFFGPGTRLTVL.